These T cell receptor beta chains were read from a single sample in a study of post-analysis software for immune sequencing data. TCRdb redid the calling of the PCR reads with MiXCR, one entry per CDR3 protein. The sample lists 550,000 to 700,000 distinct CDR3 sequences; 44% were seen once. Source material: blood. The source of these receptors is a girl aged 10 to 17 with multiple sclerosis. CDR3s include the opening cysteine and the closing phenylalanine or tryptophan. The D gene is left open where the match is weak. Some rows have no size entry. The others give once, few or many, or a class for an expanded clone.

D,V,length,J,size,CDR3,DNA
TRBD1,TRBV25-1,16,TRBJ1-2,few,CASSDVGQGLRYGYTF,TGTGCCAGCAGTGATGTAGGACAGGGGCTTCGCTATGGCTACACCTTC
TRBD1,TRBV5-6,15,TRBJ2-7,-,CASRSTGTGTYEQYF,TGTGCCAGCAGAAGCACCGGGACAGGGACCTACGAGCAGTACTTC
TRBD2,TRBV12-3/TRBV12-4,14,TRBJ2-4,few,CASRQTSGSDIQYF,TGTGCCAGCAGGCAGACTAGCGGGAGTGACATTCAGTACTTC
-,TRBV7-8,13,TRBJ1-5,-,CASSFLGDQPQHF,TGTGCCAGCAGCTTTCTGGGAGATCAGCCCCAGCATTTT
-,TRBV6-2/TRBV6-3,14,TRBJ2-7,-,CASSSGTTHNEQYF,TGTGCCAGCAGTTCAGGGACAACTCACAATGAGCAGTACTTC
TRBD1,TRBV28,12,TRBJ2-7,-,CASRTGAYEQYF,TGTGCCAGCAGAACAGGGGCTTACGAGCAGTACTTC
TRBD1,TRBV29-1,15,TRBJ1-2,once,CSVEVLDRDNYGYTF,TGCAGCGTTGAAGTACTGGACAGGGATAACTATGGCTACACCTTC
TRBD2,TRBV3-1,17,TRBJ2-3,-,CASSPSLAGQHPDTQYF,TGTGCCAGCAGCCCCAGTCTAGCGGGTCAACACCCAGATACGCAGTATTTT
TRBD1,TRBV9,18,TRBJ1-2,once,CASSVAGAGTGGDDGYTF,TGTGCCAGCAGCGTAGCTGGGGCCGGGACAGGGGGCGACGATGGCTACACCTTC
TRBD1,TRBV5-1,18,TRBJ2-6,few,CASSLSDRGVSGANVLTF,TGCGCCAGCAGCTTGAGCGACAGGGGAGTATCTGGGGCCAACGTCCTGACTTTC
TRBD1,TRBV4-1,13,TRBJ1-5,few,CASSQDPDRGQHF,TGCGCCAGCAGCCAAGATCCCGACAGGGGCCAGCATTTT
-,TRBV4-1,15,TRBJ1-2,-,CASSQEDDGGYGYTF,TGCGCCAGCAGCCAAGAGGATGATGGGGGCTATGGCTACACCTTC
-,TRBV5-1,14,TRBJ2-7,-,CASSMGDISYEQYF,TGCGCCAGCAGCATGGGGGACATCTCCTACGAGCAGTACTTC
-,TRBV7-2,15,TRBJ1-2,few,CASSLASNANYGYTF,TGTGCCAGCAGCTTAGCATCCAATGCTAACTATGGCTACACCTTC
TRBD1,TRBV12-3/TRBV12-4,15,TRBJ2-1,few,CASSFGQGKEDEQFF,TGTGCCAGCAGTTTCGGACAGGGTAAGGAGGATGAGCAGTTCTTC
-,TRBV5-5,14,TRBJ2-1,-,CASSQFAGGNEQFF,TGTGCCAGCAGCCAATTCGCCGGGGGAAATGAGCAGTTCTTC
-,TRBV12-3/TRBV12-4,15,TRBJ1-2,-,CASSSRDNSNYGYTF,TGTGCCAGCAGTTCCCGGGACAACTCCAACTATGGCTACACCTTC
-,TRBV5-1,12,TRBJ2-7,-,CASSLDTTEQYF,TGCGCCAGCAGCTTGGACACCACCGAGCAGTACTTC
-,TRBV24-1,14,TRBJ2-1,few,CATSDPGVGGEQFF,TGTGCCACCAGTGATCCCGGGGTGGGCGGTGAGCAGTTCTTC
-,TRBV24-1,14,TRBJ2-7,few,CATSDTSGTPEQYF,TGTGCCACCAGTGATACCTCCGGGACACCTGAGCAGTACTTC
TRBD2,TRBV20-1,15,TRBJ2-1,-,CSATPLAGDSNEQFF,TGCAGTGCCACCCCACTAGCGGGAGATTCGAATGAGCAGTTCTTC
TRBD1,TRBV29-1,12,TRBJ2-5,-,CSVGQGRETQYF,TGCAGCGTTGGACAGGGGAGGGAGACCCAGTACTTC
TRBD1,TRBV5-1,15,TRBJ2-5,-,CASSIATGNKETQYF,TGCGCCAGCAGCATAGCGACAGGGAATAAAGAGACCCAGTACTTC
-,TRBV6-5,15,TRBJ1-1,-,CASSYFPGERAEAFF,TGTGCCAGCAGTTACTTCCCGGGGGAAAGGGCTGAAGCTTTCTTT
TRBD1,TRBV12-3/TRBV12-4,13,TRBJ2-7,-,CASSSGQHHEQYF,TGTGCCAGCAGCTCGGGACAGCACCACGAGCAGTACTTC
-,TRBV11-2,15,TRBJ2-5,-,CASSPRSTSEQTQYF,TGTGCCAGCAGCCCCCGGTCTACCTCTGAGCAGACCCAGTACTTC
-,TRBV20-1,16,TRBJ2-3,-,CSARRGRRGRTDTQYF,TGCAGTGCAAGAAGGGGGCGGCGGGGGCGCACAGATACGCAGTATTTT
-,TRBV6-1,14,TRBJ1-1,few,CASIRDNMNTEAFF,TGTGCCAGCATCAGGGACAACATGAACACTGAAGCTTTCTTT
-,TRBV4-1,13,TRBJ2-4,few,CASSPLSQNIQYF,TGCGCCAGCAGCCCACTAAGCCAAAACATTCAGTACTTC
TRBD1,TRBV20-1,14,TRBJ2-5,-,CSARAGGLRKTQYF,TGCAGTGCTAGAGCAGGGGGCCTGAGGAAGACCCAGTACTTC
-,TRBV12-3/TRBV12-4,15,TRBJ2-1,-,CASSLQGNFRNEQFF,TGTGCCAGCAGTCTACAGGGTAATTTTAGGAATGAGCAGTTCTTC
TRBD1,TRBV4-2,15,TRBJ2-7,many,CASSQQGAEAYEQYF,TGTGCCAGCAGCCAACAGGGGGCGGAGGCCTACGAGCAGTACTTC
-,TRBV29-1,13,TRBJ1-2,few,CSVSGLANYGYTF,TGCAGCGTTTCAGGGTTAGCTAACTATGGCTACACCTTC
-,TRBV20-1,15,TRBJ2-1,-,CSARATGPLYSEQFF,TGCAGTGCTAGAGCCACGGGACCGCTCTACAGTGAGCAGTTCTTC
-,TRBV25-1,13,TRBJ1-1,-,CASRSGGVPEAFF,TGTGCCAGCAGAAGTGGGGGGGTTCCTGAAGCTTTCTTT